The next 21 T cell receptor beta chains were all read from a single sample in a study of regulatory T cells in long-lasting Graves disease. Time point noted: persistent/refractory GD, antithyroid drugs over 5 years with positive TRAb. Extracted RNA from PBMCs served as the source of the TCR library. Library construction for TCR beta used iRepertoire HTBI primers and Arm-PCR of CDR3 regions. TCRdb reanalysed the multiplex PCR reads using MiXCR and keeps one entry per CDR3 protein. There are more than 300,000 distinct CDR3 sequences in the sample; about 20% occur only once, and approximately 31% lies in the top ten. This material consisted of peripheral blood mononuclear cells (PBMCs), taken when the disease was refractory, from a patient treated with antithyroid drugs. These TCRs come from a female donor with Graves disease.

The genes are TRBV10-2 and TRBJ1-6, with 9 bases identical to TRBD1. Unmatched junction bases numbered 8, after V lost 2 bases and J lost 0 bases. Germline-derived CDR1 and CDR2 are WSHSY and SAAADI. The CDR3 loop spans 19 amino acids. CDR3 protein: CASSERDRVGSSYNSPLHF. The CDR3 DNA reads as TGCGCCAGCAGTGAGAGGGACAGGGTAGGATCCTCCTATAATTCACCCCTCCACTTT.

The J gene is TRBJ1-3, the V gene TRBV7-2, with D tentatively TRBD1 (5 bases). CDR3 length equals 13 residues. The V end lost 6 bases, the J end lost 4 bases, and 10 bases lay between the germline ends. Germline CDR1 reads SGHTA; CDR2 reads FQGNSA. The CDR3 loop reads CASRGQGGNTIYF. The CDR3 region has the DNA TGTGCCAGCAGGGGCCAGGGAGGAAACACCATATATTTT.

This clonotype was counted many times. The chain has TRBV30 and TRBJ1-1; no reliable D call. Germline CDR1 is GTSNPN and CDR2 is SVGIG (reference sequence). The CDR3 is 11 residues long. V was cut by 5 bases and J by 3 bases, with 7 bases left in between. The CDR3 region is CAWARYTEAFF. CDR3 coding DNA: TGTGCCTGGGCCAGATACACTGAAGCTTTCTTT.

V usage is TRBV30 and J usage is TRBJ2-7; a possible D gene is TRBD1 (6 bases). V lost 1 base and J 4 bases, leaving 20 bases between the germline ends. Germline CDR1 reads GTSNPN; CDR2 reads SVGIG (reference sequence). This CDR3 has 16 amino acids. CDR3 sequence: CAWSDPTLRGGYEQYF. The CDR3 DNA is TGTGCCTGGAGTGACCCAACCCTCAGGGGTGGGTACGAGCAGTACTTC.

J is TRBJ1-6 and V is TRBV19; D is undetermined. CDR3 size: 17 residues. The V end lost 7 bases, the J end lost 0 bases, and 16 bases lay between the germline ends. Germline V gene data show CDR1 as LNHDA and CDR2 as SQIVND (reference sequence). In DNA, the CDR3 is TGTGCCAGTAACGACCTTGGCCAAAGCTCCTATAATTCACCCCTCCACTTT. Protein sequence: CASNDLGQSSYNSPLHF.

The sample holds many counts of this clonotype. The rearrangement joins TRBV14 to TRBJ2-5; D is uncertain. The CDR3 runs 13 residues. The germline V and J ends were trimmed by 3 bases and 2 bases, with 7 bases remaining between them. The germline V gene has CDR1 SGHDN and CDR2 FVKESK. The DNA of the CDR3 is TGTGCCAGCAGCCAGGGGTTACAAGAGACCCAGTACTTC. Protein sequence: CASSQGLQETQYF.

This clonotype was found many times. This sequence joins TRBV12-3 or TRBV12-4 and TRBJ2-7, with TRBD2 matching over 11 bases. After removal of 2 bases from V and 9 bases from J, the junction contained 9 bases not matched to a gene. The CDR3 is made up of 15 amino acids. As DNA, the CDR3 is TGTGCCAGCAGTTTATCCCCGACTAGCGGGACCGTGCAGTACTTC. Translation gives CASSLSPTSGTVQYF.

At least ten counts were recorded for this clonotype. This chain links TRBV29-1 with TRBJ2-7, with no clear D. V was clipped by 4 bases and J by 0 bases, with 4 bases between them. The CDR3 sequence is 11 residues long. The germline CDR1 and CDR2 sequences are SQVTM and ANQGSEA. The CDR3 reads CSVAGSYEQYF. The CDR3, as DNA: TGCAGCGTTGCCGGCTCCTACGAGCAGTACTTC.

The gene calls are TRBV6-2 or TRBV6-3 and TRBJ2-5, with 11 bases identical to TRBD2. The trim removed 4 bases at V and 0 bases at J, leaving 16 bases unmatched. The length of the CDR3 is 20 residues. The V gene's germline CDR1 is MNHEY and CDR2 SVGEGT. CDR3 nucleotides: TGTGCCAGCAGTTCGGAGGAACTAGCGGGGGCCAAATCGTACCAAGAGACCCAGTACTTC. Encoded protein: CASSSEELAGAKSYQETQYF.

Many counts were recorded for this clonotype. V is TRBV2 and J is TRBJ1-1; no clear D gene. Trimming took off 0 bases at V and 10 bases at J, with 12 bases between the two ends. Germline values: CDR1 SNHLY, CDR2 FYNNEI. The CDR3 length is 13 residues. As DNA, the CDR3 is TGTGCCAGCAGTGAAGCATGGGGATCCGGAGCTTTCTTT. This sequence encodes CASSEAWGSGAFF.

This chain links TRBV3-1 with TRBJ1-1; 8 positions match TRBD1. Per germline, CDR1 LGHDT and CDR2 YNNKEL (reference sequence). Trimming removed 5 bases from V and 5 bases from J; junction bases left unmatched: 13. The CDR3 extends over 16 amino acids. The CDR3 sequence: CASSEGSRTGWTEAFF. The CDR3 coding sequence is TGTGCCAGCAGCGAAGGAAGTCGGACAGGGTGGACTGAAGCTTTCTTT.

This clonotype was detected a few times. The rearrangement links TRBV5-1 to TRBJ2-7; 7 nucleotides align to TRBD1. Germline V gene lookup returns CDR1 SGHRS and CDR2 YFSETQ. V shed 5 bases and J 1 base; nucleotides not matched to a gene: 9. This CDR3 has 15 residues. CDR3 region: CASSTAGTESYEQYF. In DNA form, the CDR3 reads TGCGCCAGCAGTACGGCCGGGACAGAGTCCTACGAGCAGTACTTC.

In its sample, this clonotype was seen many times. J is TRBJ2-2 and V is TRBV11-2; TRBD2 aligns across 7 bases. This CDR3 is built from 16 residues. J gave up 7 bases and V 0 bases, and 8 bases lay outside the gene matches. Germline V CDR1 and CDR2: SGHAT, FQNNGV. The CDR3 sequence is CASSLEGGPYSGELFF. CDR3 sequence (DNA): TGTGCCAGCAGCTTAGAGGGAGGGCCCTACAGCGGGGAGCTGTTTTTT.

V and J are TRBV19 and TRBJ1-5, with 7 bases fitting TRBD1. CDR1 LNHDA and CDR2 SQIVND come from the germline V gene (reference sequence). This CDR3 spans 15 amino acids. After removal of 9 bases from V and 6 bases from J, the junction contained 14 bases not matched to a gene. The CDR3 region has the DNA TGTGCCAGCCAACCCCGACAGGGACGGACTCAGCCCCAGCATTTT. Translating gives CASQPRQGRTQPQHF.

This chain uses TRBV30 with TRBJ1-2, with 8 bases matching TRBD1. Germline V gene sequence: CDR1 GTSNPN, CDR2 SVGIG (reference sequence). V gave up 2 bases and J gave up 5 bases; unmatched junction bases: 7. This CDR3 is built from 14 residues. CDR3 protein: CAWSISQGAYGYTF. CDR3 bases: TGTGCCTGGAGTATTAGCCAGGGGGCGTATGGCTACACCTTC. Full variable domain (missing parts from reference TRBV30 and TRBJ1-2): SQTIHQWPATLVQPVGSPLSLECTVEGTSNPNLYWYRQAAGRGLQLLFYSVGIGQISSEVPQNLSASRPQDRQFILSSKKLLLSDSGFYLCAWSISQGAYGYTFGSGTRLTVV.

This clonotype has at least ten counts. The chain recombines TRBV3-1 with TRBJ1-5; 8 positions agree with TRBD1. The V segment lost 3 bases and the J segment 7 bases; nucleotides outside the gene matches: 2. CDR1 LGHDT and CDR2 YNNKEL come from the germline V gene (reference sequence). The CDR3 runs to 13 residues. The CDR3 reads CASSHNRGQPQHF. The DNA of the CDR3 is TGTGCCAGCAGCCACAACAGGGGGCAGCCCCAGCATTTT. The entire variable domain, with the rest obtained from reference TRBV3-1 and TRBJ1-5, is as follows: DTAVSQTPKYLVTQMGNDKSIKCEQNLGHDTMYWYKQDSKKFLKIMFSYNNKELIINETVPNRFSPKSPDKAHLNLHINSLELGDSAVYFCASSHNRGQPQHFGDGTRLSIL.

This clonotype has a count of ten or more. The V and J genes are TRBV7-8 and TRBJ2-5; possible D gene TRBD2, 5 bases. Trimming removed 1 base from V and 5 bases from J, with 14 bases in between. Per the germline V gene, CDR1 is SGHVS and CDR2 is FQNEAQ. The CDR3 covers 15 residues. The CDR3 is CASSLGPGLRETQYF. For the CDR3, the DNA is TGTGCCAGCAGCTTAGGTCCGGGGTTGAGGGAGACCCAGTACTTC.

This clonotype was seen more than once but under ten times. The genes are TRBV19 and TRBJ1-1; TRBD1 matches at 10 bases. Trimming cost V 5 bases and J 5 bases; bases outside gene matches: 8. Germline assignment: CDR1 LNHDA and CDR2 SQIVND (reference sequence). The CDR3 is 15 residues long. This CDR3 reads CASSWPGQGSTEAFF. The CDR3 nucleotides are TGTGCCAGTAGTTGGCCGGGACAGGGGTCGACTGAAGCTTTCTTT.

This clonotype was detected many times. The chain has TRBV7-9 and TRBJ2-5, with 14 nucleotides matching TRBD2. The CDR3 length is 21 residues. Germline V gives CDR1 SEHNR, CDR2 FQNEAQ (reference sequence). V gave up 4 bases and J gave up 4 bases; unmatched junction bases: 20. Here the CDR3 reads CASSSSWRQGGLAGVRETQYF. The CDR3 DNA reads as TGTGCCAGCAGCTCTAGCTGGAGGCAGGGGGGACTAGCGGGAGTGAGAGAGACCCAGTACTTC.

J is TRBJ2-2 and V is TRBV14, with 7 bases identical to TRBD2. Germline V gene data show CDR1 as SGHDN and CDR2 as FVKESK. The CDR3 length is 18 residues. The J segment lost 6 bases and the V segment lost 1 base, leaving 14 bases of the junction unmatched. This CDR3 reads CASSQASWEREVSGELFF. CDR3 bases: TGTGCCAGCAGCCAAGCCTCGTGGGAGCGGGAAGTTTCCGGGGAGCTGTTTTTT.

This clonotype was counted many times. This chain links TRBV28 with TRBJ1-1; 10 nucleotides line up with TRBD1. The CDR3 contains 15 residues. The V gene end was trimmed by 5 bases and the J gene end by 0 bases; junction bases not matched to a gene: 3. Germline V gene data show CDR1 as MDHEN and CDR2 as SYDVKM. CDR3 protein: CASSDRGRMNTEAFF. The CDR3 region has the DNA TGTGCCAGCAGTGACAGGGGGCGGATGAACACTGAAGCTTTCTTT. The entire variable domain, with the rest obtained from reference TRBV28 and TRBJ1-1, is as follows: DVKVTQSSRYLVKRTGEKVFLECVQDMDHENMFWYRQDPGLGLRLIYFSYDVKMKEKGDIPEGYSVSREKKERFSLILESASTNQTSMYLCASSDRGRMNTEAFFGQGTRLTVV.